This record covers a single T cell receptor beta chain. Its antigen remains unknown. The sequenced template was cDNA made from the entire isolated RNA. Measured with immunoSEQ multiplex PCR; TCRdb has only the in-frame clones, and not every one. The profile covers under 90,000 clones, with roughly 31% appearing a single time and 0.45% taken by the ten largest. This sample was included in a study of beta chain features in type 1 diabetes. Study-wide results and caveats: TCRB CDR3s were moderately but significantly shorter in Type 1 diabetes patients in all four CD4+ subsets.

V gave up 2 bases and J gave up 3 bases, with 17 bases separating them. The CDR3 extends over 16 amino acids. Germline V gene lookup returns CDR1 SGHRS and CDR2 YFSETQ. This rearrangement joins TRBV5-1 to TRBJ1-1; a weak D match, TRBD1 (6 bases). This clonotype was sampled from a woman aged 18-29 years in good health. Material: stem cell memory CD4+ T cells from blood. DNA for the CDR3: TGCGCCAGCAGCTTCGGCGGGGGGGGCAGGGACACTGAAGCTTTCTTT. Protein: CASSFGGGGRDTEAFF.